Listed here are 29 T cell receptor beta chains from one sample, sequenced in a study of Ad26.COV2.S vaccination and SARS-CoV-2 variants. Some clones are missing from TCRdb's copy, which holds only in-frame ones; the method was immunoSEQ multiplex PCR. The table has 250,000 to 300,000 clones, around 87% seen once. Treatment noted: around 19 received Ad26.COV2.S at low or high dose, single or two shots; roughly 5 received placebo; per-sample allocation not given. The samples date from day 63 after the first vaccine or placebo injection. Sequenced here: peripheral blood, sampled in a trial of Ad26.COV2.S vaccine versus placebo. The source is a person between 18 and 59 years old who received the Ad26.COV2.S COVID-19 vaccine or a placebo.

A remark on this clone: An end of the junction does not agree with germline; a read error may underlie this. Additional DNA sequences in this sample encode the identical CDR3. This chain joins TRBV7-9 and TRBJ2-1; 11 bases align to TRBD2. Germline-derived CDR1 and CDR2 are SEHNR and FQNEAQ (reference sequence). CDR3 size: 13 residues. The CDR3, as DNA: TGTGCCAGCAGCCTAGCGGGAGGCAATGAGCAGTTCTTC. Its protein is CASSLAGGNEQFF. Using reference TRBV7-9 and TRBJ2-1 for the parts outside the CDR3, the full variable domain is DTGVSQNPRHKITKRGQNVTFRCDPISEHNRLYWYRQTLGQGPEFLTYFQNEAQLEKSRLLSDRFSAERPKGSFSTLEIQRTEQGDSAMYLCASSLAGGNEQFFGPGTRLTVL.

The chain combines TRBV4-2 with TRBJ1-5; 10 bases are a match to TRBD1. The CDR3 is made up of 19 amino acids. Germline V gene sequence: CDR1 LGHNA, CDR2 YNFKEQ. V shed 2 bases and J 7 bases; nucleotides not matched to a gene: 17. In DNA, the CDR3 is TGTGCCAGCAGCCAAACGACAGGGGGCTCCGGAGGGGCCACCCAGCCCCAGCATTTT. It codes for CASSQTTGGSGGATQPQHF.

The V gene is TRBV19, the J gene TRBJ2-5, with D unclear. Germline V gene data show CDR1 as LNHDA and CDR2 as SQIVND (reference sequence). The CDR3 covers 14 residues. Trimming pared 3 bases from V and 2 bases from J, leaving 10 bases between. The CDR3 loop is CASSITVFQETQYF. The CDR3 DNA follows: TGTGCCAGTAGTATTACAGTCTTTCAAGAGACCCAGTACTTC.

The CDR3 protein is CAWSTGMDQPQHF. DNA of the CDR3: TGTGCCTGGAGTACCGGGATGGATCAGCCCCAGCATTTT. The rearrangement joins TRBV30 to TRBJ1-5; D is uncertain. CDR1 GTSNPN and CDR2 SVGIG come from the germline V gene (reference sequence). V was cut by 2 bases and J by 5 bases, with 10 bases left in between. This CDR3 has 13 amino acids.

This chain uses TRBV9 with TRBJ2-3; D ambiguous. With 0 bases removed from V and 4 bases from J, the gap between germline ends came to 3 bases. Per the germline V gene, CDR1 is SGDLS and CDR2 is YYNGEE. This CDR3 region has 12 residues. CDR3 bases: TGTGCCAGCAGCGTAGTAGCAGATACGCAGTATTTT. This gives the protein CASSVVADTQYF. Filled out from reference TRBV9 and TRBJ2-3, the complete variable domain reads DSGVTQTPKHLITATGQRVTLRCSPRSGDLSVYWYQQSLDQGLQFLIQYYNGEERAKGNILERFSAQQFPDLHSELNLSSLELGDSALYFCASSVVADTQYFGPGTRLTVL.

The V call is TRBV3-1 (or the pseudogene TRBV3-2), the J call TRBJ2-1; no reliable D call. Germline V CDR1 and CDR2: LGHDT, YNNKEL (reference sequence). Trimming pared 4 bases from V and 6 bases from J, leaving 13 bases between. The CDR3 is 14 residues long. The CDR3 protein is CASSLGAAANEQFF. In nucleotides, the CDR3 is TGTGCCAGCAGCCTCGGCGCGGCTGCCAATGAGCAGTTCTTC.

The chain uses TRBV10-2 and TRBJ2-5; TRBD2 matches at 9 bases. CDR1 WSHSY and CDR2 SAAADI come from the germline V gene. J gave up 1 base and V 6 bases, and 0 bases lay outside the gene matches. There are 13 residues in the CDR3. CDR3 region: CASRTSGQETQYF. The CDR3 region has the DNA TGCGCCAGCAGGACTAGCGGCCAAGAGACCCAGTACTTC.

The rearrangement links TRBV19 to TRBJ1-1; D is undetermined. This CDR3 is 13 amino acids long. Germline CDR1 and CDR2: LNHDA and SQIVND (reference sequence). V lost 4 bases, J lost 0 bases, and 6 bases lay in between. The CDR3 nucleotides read TGTGCCAGTAGTAGTGAGCTGAACACTGAAGCTTTCTTT. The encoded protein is CASSSELNTEAFF.

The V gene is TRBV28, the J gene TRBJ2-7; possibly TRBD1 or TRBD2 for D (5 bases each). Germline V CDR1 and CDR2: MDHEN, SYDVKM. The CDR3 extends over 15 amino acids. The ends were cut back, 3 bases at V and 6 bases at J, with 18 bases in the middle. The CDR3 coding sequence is TGTGCCAGCAGTTTTCCTATCGGACACGGAGGCGAGCAGTACTTC. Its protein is CASSFPIGHGGEQYF. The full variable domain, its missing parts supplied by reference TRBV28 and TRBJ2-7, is DVKVTQSSRYLVKRTGEKVFLECVQDMDHENMFWYRQDPGLGLRLIYFSYDVKMKEKGDIPEGYSVSREKKERFSLILESASTNQTSMYLCASSFPIGHGGEQYFGPGTRLTVT.

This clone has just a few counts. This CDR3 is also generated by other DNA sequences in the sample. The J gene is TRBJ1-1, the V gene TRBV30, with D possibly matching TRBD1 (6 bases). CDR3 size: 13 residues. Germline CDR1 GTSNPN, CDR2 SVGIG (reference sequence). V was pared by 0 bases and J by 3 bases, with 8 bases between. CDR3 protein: CAWSVQGDTEAFF. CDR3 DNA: TGTGCCTGGAGTGTACAGGGTGACACTGAAGCTTTCTTT.

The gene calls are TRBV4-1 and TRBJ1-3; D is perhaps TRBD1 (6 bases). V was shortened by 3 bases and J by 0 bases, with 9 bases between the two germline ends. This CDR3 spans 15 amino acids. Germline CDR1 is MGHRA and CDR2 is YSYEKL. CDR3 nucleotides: TGCGCCAGCAGCCAGTACAGGGACTCTGGAAACACCATATATTTT. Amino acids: CASSQYRDSGNTIYF.

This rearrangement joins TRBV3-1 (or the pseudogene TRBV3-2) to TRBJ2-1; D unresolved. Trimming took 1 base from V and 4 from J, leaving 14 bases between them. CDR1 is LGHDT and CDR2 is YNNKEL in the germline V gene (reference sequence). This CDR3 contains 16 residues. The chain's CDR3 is CASSQVKAPLYNEQFF. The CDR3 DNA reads TGTGCCAGCAGCCAAGTTAAAGCTCCCCTTTACAATGAGCAGTTCTTC.

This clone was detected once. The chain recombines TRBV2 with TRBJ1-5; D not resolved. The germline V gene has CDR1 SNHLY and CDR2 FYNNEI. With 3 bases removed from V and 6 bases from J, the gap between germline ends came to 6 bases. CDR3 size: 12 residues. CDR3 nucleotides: TGTGCCAGCAGTGAGGACGGTCAGCCCCAGCATTTT. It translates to CASSEDGQPQHF.

The CDR3 region is CASTKPRRQSMNTEAFF. Written as DNA, the CDR3 is TGTGCCAGCACCAAACCTAGAAGACAGAGTATGAACACTGAAGCTTTCTTT. The chain employs TRBV28 and TRBJ1-1; the D gene is possibly TRBD1 (5 bases). The germline V gene has CDR1 MDHEN and CDR2 SYDVKM. Trimming left V 7 bases short and J 0 bases short, with 21 bases between. The CDR3 is 17 residues long.

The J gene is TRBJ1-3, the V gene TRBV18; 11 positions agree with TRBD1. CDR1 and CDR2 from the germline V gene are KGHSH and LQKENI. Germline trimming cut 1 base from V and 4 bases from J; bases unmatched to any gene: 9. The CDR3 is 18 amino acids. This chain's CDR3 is CASSPLLDRGPGGNTIYF. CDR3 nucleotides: TGTGCCAGCTCACCACTACTGGACAGGGGGCCGGGAGGAAACACCATATATTTT.

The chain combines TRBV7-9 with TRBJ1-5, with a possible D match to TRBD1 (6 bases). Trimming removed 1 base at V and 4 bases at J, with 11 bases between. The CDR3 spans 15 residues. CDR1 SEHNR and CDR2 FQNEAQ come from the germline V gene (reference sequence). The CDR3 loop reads CASSLGGQTNQPQHF. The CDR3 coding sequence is TGTGCCAGCAGCTTAGGGGGACAAACGAATCAGCCCCAGCATTTT.

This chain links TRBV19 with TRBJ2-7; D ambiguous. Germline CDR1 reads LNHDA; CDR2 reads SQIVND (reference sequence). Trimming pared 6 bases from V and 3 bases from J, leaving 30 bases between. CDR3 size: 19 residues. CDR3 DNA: TGTGCCAGTAGCCCAGTAACCAAAAATAAGGGCCACTCGCTCTACGAGCAGTACTTC. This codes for CASSPVTKNKGHSLYEQYF.

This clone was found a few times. The CDR3 is CASRPDPGLAAEQYF. Written as DNA, the CDR3 is TGCGCCAGCAGACCTGACCCCGGACTAGCCGCGGAGCAGTACTTC. The V gene is TRBV5-1, the J gene TRBJ2-7, with 8 positions matching TRBD2. J lost 7 bases, V lost 5 bases, and 14 bases had no gene match. This CDR3 is built from 15 residues. From germline, CDR1 is SGHRS and CDR2 YFSETQ. Looking up the rest from reference TRBV5-1 and TRBJ2-7 gives the full variable domain: KAGVTQTPRYLIKTRGQQVTLSCSPISGHRSVSWYQQTPGQGLQFLFEYFSETQRNKGNFPGRFSGRQFSNSRSEMNVSTLELGDSALYLCASRPDPGLAAEQYFGPGTRLTVT.

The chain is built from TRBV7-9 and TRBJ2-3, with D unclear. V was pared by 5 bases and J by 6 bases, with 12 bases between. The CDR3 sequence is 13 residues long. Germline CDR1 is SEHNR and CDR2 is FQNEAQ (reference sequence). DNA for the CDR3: TGTGCCAGCAGCCTGATTATGTGGGATACGCAGTATTTT. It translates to CASSLIMWDTQYF.

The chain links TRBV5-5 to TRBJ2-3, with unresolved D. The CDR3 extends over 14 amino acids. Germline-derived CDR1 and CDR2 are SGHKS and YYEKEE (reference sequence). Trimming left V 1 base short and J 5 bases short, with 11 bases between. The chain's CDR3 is CASSLRVLGDTQYF. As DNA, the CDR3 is TGTGCCAGCAGCTTGAGGGTCCTCGGAGATACGCAGTATTTT.

The CDR3 is CASSSQQGWNSPLHF. The CDR3 nucleotides are TGTGCCAGCAGCTCACAACAGGGTTGGAATTCACCCCTCCACTTT. The chain has TRBV7-2 and TRBJ1-6; possible D gene TRBD1, 6 bases. Germline assignment: CDR1 SGHTA and CDR2 FQGNSA. V was clipped by 4 bases and J by 7 bases, with 14 bases between them. This CDR3 spans 15 amino acids.

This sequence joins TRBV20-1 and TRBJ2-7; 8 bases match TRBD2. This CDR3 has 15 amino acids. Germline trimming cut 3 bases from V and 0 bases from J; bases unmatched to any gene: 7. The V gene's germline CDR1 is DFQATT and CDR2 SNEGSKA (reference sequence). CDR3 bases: TGCAGTGCTAGTAGCGGCGGGGGGCACTCCTACGAGCAGTACTTC. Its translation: CSASSGGGHSYEQYF.

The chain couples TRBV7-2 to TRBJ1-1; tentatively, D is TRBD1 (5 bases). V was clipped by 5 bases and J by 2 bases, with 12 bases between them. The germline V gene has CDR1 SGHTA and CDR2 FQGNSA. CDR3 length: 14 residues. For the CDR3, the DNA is TGTGCCAGCAGCCCGGGGCACTCCAACACTGAAGCTTTCTTT. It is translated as CASSPGHSNTEAFF.

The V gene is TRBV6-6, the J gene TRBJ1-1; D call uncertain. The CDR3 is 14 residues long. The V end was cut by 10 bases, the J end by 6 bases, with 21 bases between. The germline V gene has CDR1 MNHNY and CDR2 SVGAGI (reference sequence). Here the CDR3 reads CATHGRLRTAEAFF. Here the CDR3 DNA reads TGTGCCACGCACGGTAGGCTTAGAACCGCTGAAGCTTTCTTT.

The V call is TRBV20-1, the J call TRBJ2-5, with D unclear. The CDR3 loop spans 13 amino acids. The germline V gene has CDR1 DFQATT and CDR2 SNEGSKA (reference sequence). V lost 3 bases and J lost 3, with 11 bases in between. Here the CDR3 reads CSASGRIKETQYF. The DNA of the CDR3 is TGCAGTGCTAGTGGCCGAATTAAAGAGACCCAGTACTTC.

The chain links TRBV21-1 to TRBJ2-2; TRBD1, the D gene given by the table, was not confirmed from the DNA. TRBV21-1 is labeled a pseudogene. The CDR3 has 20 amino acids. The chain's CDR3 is CASSTVPGQKREANTGELFF. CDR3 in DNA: TGTGCCAGCAGCACAGTTCCGGGACAGAAGAGAGAAGCGAACACCGGGGAGCTGTTTTTT.

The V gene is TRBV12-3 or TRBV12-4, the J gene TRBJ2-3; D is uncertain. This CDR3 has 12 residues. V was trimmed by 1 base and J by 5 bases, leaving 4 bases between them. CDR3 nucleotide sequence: TGTGCCAGCAGTTTAGACAAAGATACGCAGTATTTT. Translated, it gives CASSLDKDTQYF.

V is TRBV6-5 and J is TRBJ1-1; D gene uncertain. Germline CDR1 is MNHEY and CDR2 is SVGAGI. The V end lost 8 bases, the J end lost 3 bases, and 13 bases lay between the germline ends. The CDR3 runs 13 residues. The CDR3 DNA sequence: TGTGCCAGCCCCAGGAGTAGTTACACTGAAGCTTTCTTT. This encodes CASPRSSYTEAFF.

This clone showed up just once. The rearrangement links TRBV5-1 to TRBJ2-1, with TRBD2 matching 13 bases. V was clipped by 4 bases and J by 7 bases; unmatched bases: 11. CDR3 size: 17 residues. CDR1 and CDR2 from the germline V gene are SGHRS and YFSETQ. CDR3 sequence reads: CASSTRTSGGLVNEQFF. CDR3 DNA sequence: TGCGCCAGCAGCACCCGGACTAGCGGGGGCTTAGTGAATGAGCAGTTCTTC.